The entry below gives a single T cell receptor (beta chain) sequence along with its context. Its specificity is unknown. Both 60 Vbeta primers and 13 Jbeta primers went into the PCR. Per the original data handling: An analysis that came later counted roughly 87 million unique TCR beta chains, approximately 9.9 million shared. Clones were sequenced by immunoSEQ multiplex PCR, and TCRdb holds only the in-frame ones, with some missing. V and J calls and clone size are as listed in that table; D and trimming were resolved from the DNA. This sample has tens of thousands of clones; more than 60% occur once, and the top ten carry about 5.5%. These donors, healthy bone marrow donors, were studied. This specimen belongs to a study of cytomegalovirus exposure and HLA in healthy donors. Study-wide results and caveats: Associated with cytomegalovirus, according to the listing, were 170 or so TCR beta chains. In a later analysis, common viral pathogens appeared linked to several of the most significant clusters.

J was trimmed by 0 bases and V by 5 bases; bases with no gene match: 8. The CDR3 covers 16 residues. Germline V CDR1 and CDR2: SGDLS, YYNGEE. This receptor was identified in a male donor in good health and CMV-seropositive. Sequencing was done on a sample of PBMCs. V is TRBV9 and J is TRBJ2-1; 7 bases line up with TRBD2. CDR3 DNA: TGTGCCAGCAGATGGGAGGGGTCGCCCTCCTACAATGAGCAGTTCTTC. As protein: CASRWEGSPSYNEQFF.